These 9 T cell receptor beta chains were all obtained from the same sample, sequenced in a study of PD-L1 blockade in urothelial cancer. Only in-frame clones appear in the TCRdb table, and some are missing; sequencing was by immunoSEQ multiplex PCR. This sample has about 43,000 clones, with 88% found just once. The starting material was PBMCs, obtained around atezolizumab (anti-PD-L1) treatment. The receptor source for this set is a woman aged 60-75 years with urothelial cancer.

This chain links TRBV20-1 with TRBJ2-5, with D unresolved. V gave up 6 bases and J gave up 4 bases, with 9 bases separating them. The CDR3 contains 11 residues. Germline lookup yields CDR1 DFQATT and CDR2 SNEGSKA (reference sequence). The CDR3, as DNA: TGCAGTGCGCAGGTAGGAGAGACCCAGTACTTC. Translating it yields CSAQVGETQYF.

CDR3 loop: CASSSPTGTYGYTF. Written as DNA, the CDR3 is TGTGCCAGCAGCTCTCCGACAGGGACCTATGGCTACACCTTC. The V and J genes are TRBV9 and TRBJ1-2; 7 bases are shared with TRBD1. CDR3 length: 14 residues. From germline, CDR1 is SGDLS and CDR2 YYNGEE. V was clipped by 4 bases and J by 4 bases; unmatched bases: 7. Variable domain in full (rest from reference TRBV9 and TRBJ1-2): DSGVTQTPKHLITATGQRVTLRCSPRSGDLSVYWYQQSLDQGLQFLIQYYNGEERAKGNILERFSAQQFPDLHSELNLSSLELGDSALYFCASSSPTGTYGYTFGSGTRLTVV.

The V gene is TRBV29-1, the J gene TRBJ2-7; D might be TRBD2 (5 bases). CDR1 is SQVTM and CDR2 is ANQGSEA in the germline V gene. The germline V and J ends were trimmed by 4 bases and 2 bases, with 12 bases remaining between them. The CDR3 sequence is 13 residues long. The CDR3 DNA follows: TGCAGCGTTGTCGGACTTGGGGCCTACGAGCAGTACTTC. It codes for CSVVGLGAYEQYF.

This chain uses TRBV6-6 with TRBJ1-5, with TRBD1 matching over 8 bases. CDR3 length: 15 residues. V lost 0 bases to trimming and J lost 2 bases; unmatched junction nucleotides: 0. Germline assignment: CDR1 MNHNY and CDR2 SVGAGI (reference sequence). DNA for the CDR3: TGTGCCAGCAGTTACTCGACAGGGGGCAATCAGCCCCAGCATTTT. Its protein product is CASSYSTGGNQPQHF.

This rearrangement joins TRBV5-8 to TRBJ2-1; tentative D call: TRBD2 (5 bases). This CDR3 is built from 14 residues. Trimming removed 2 bases at V and 9 bases at J, with 15 bases between. The germline CDR1 and CDR2 sequences are SGHTS and YDEGEE. CDR3 amino acids: CASSFTDRGVEQFF. The CDR3, as DNA: TGTGCCAGCAGCTTCACGGATCGGGGAGTTGAGCAGTTCTTC.

The V call is TRBV27, the J call TRBJ2-1; TRBD2 aligns across 7 bases. This CDR3 contains 16 residues. Germline V gives CDR1 MNHEY, CDR2 SMNVEV (reference sequence). Trimming took 7 bases from V and 0 from J; bases not matched to a gene: 9. CDR3 nucleotides: TGTGCCAGCACCCCGTTGGCTAGCGGCTCCTACAATGAGCAGTTCTTC. Translated, it gives CASTPLASGSYNEQFF.

This chain joins TRBV7-9 and TRBJ2-1; D is possibly TRBD1 (5 bases). The CDR3 is 15 residues long. The V gene's germline CDR1 is SEHNR and CDR2 FQNEAQ (reference sequence). The germline V and J ends were trimmed by 1 base and 10 bases, with 17 bases remaining between them. CDR3 residues: CASSLGAGWAWEQFF. The CDR3 coding sequence is TGTGCCAGCAGCTTAGGGGCAGGGTGGGCGTGGGAGCAGTTCTTC.

In this sample, this clone turned up a few times. CDR3 nucleotides: TGTGCCAGCAGCTTGGCAGGGAATATGTATGGCTACACCTTC. Translation: CASSLAGNMYGYTF. The chain couples TRBV5-6 to TRBJ1-2, with a weak D call TRBD1 (5 bases). CDR3 length: 14 amino acids. CDR1 SGHDT and CDR2 YYEEEE come from the germline V gene. Trimming shortened V by 0 bases and J by 5 bases, and 11 bases separated the two germline ends.

This rearrangement joins TRBV4-3 to TRBJ2-7; 9 positions agree with TRBD1. Germline CDR1 is LGHNA and CDR2 is YSLEER. J lost 2 bases, V lost 1 base, and 9 bases had no gene match. The CDR3 length is 17 residues. This CDR3 is CASSQGPGQGPPYEQYF. CDR3 DNA sequence: TGCGCCAGCAGCCAAGGACCGGGACAGGGACCCCCCTACGAGCAGTACTTC.